One and the same sample provided the 8 T cell receptor beta chains below, sequenced in a study of T cell repertoires in cytomegalovirus infection. Their antigens remain unidentified. TCRdb reprocessed the reads with MiXCR, giving one entry per CDR3 protein. The repertoire holds about 770,000 distinct CDR3 sequences, 25% to 35% seen once, with around 13% in the top ten. This specimen consisted of cultured CD8+ T cells from PBMCs, obtained from culture after CMV antigen stimulation. The receptors here all came from a human donor in good health (CMV status not recorded). Some clones in this sample may be carry-over from other donors' samples.

This clonotype has only a few counts. This rearrangement joins TRBV12-3 or TRBV12-4 to TRBJ1-5; 11 bases agree with TRBD1. The V segment lost 4 bases and the J segment 3 bases; nucleotides outside the gene matches: 2. The CDR3 loop spans 15 amino acids. CDR3 sequence: CASSWTGGPNQPQHF. The DNA of the CDR3 is TGTGCCAGCAGTTGGACAGGGGGCCCCAATCAGCCCCAGCATTTT.

Details on this clonotype: A much larger clone is a single base away; this may be a read error. The chain uses TRBV4-1 and TRBJ1-1, with D maybe TRBD1 (6 bases). Germline lookup yields CDR1 MGHRA and CDR2 YSYEKL. The CDR3 consists of 14 residues. The CDR3 coding sequence is TGCCCCAGCAGCGTCACAGGGATGGGCACTGAAGCTTTCTTT. Its protein product is CPSSVTGMGTEAFF.

The V call is TRBV4-1, the J call TRBJ1-1; 7 bases agree with TRBD1. Germline trimming cut 3 bases from V and 0 bases from J; bases unmatched to any gene: 4. Germline loops: CDR1 MGHRA, CDR2 YSYEKL. The CDR3 runs to 15 residues. The CDR3 protein is CASSHRQGVNTEAFF. For the CDR3, the DNA is TGCGCCAGCAGCCATCGACAGGGCGTGAACACTGAAGCTTTCTTT.

This sequence joins TRBV19 and TRBJ2-2; D ambiguous. The CDR3 loop spans 14 amino acids. Germline V gives CDR1 LNHDA, CDR2 SQIVND (reference sequence). The V gene lost 3 bases and the J gene lost 4 bases, with 9 bases spanning the gap. The CDR3 loop reads CASSMLVSTGELFF. CDR3 DNA: TGTGCCAGTAGTATGTTAGTTAGCACCGGGGAGCTGTTTTTT.

The chain uses TRBV2 and TRBJ2-3; 13 nucleotides line up with TRBD2. This CDR3 has 14 residues. Trimming cost V 8 bases and J 6 bases; bases outside gene matches: 5. CDR1 and CDR2 (germline): SNHLY, FYNNEI. The CDR3: CASPLAGGSDTQYF. In DNA form, the CDR3 reads TGTGCCAGCCCACTAGCGGGGGGGTCCGATACGCAGTATTTT.

This clonotype was recorded only once. CDR3 sequence reads: CATLGPGQGLNYGYTF. The CDR3 nucleotides are TGTGCCACCCTGGGCCCAGGACAGGGCCTCAACTATGGCTACACCTTC. The gene calls are TRBV25-1 and TRBJ1-2; 8 bases match TRBD1. The germline V gene encodes CDR1 MGHDK and CDR2 SYGVNS. Trimming cost V 10 bases and J 2 bases; bases outside gene matches: 15. The CDR3 consists of 16 residues.

Only a few counts were recorded for this clonotype. The chain joins TRBV6-2 or TRBV6-3 to TRBJ2-1; D is unresolved. The CDR3 has 16 residues. V lost 0 bases and J lost 3, with 12 bases in between. Looked up from germline, CDR1 is MNHEY and CDR2 is SVGEGT. CDR3 amino acids: CASSYSTRSDYNEQFF. CDR3 nucleotide sequence: TGTGCCAGCAGTTACTCAACGAGGTCCGACTACAATGAGCAGTTCTTC.

This chain uses TRBV6-6 with TRBJ1-6; the D is unclear. V lost 0 bases and J 12 bases, leaving 6 bases between the germline ends. This CDR3 comprises 12 residues. Germline assignment: CDR1 MNHNY and CDR2 SVGAGI (reference sequence). The CDR3 DNA follows: TGTGCCAGCAGTTACTCGGGCCGACCCCTCCACTTT. This gives the protein CASSYSGRPLHF.